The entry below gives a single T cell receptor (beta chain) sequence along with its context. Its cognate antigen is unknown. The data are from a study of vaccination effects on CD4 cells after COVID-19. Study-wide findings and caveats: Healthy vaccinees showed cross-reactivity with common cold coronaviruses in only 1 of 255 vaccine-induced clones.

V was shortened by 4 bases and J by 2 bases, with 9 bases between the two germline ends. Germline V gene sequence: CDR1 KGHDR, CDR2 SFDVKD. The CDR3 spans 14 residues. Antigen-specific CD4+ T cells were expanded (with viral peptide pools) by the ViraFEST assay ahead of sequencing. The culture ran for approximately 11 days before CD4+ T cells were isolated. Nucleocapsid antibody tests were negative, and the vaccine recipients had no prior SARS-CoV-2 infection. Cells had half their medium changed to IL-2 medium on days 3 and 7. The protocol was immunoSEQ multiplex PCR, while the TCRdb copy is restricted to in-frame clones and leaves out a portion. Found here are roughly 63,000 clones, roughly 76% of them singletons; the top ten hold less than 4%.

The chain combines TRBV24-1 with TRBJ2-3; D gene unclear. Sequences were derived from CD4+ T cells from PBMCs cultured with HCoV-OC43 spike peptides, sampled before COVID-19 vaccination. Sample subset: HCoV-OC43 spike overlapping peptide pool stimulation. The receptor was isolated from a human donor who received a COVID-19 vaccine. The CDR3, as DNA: TGTGCCACCAGTGAGACGGAAAACACAGATACGCAGTATTTT. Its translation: CATSETENTDTQYF.